The entry that follows covers one T cell receptor beta chain sequence. Its antigen is unidentified. The read ends 3 residues early relative to the CDR3; the germline J gene fills the gap. The CDR3 covers 17 residues. Germline CDR1 is LNHDA and CDR2 is SQIVND (reference sequence). This entry belongs to a study of T cells in women clearing cervical HPV infection. On the study more broadly: Donors had HPV16-related CIN3 or worse; 2 had invasive cancer.

Study-level results: Unknown T-cell numbers per sample may underlie the richness differences.

Some clones are missing from TCRdb's copy, which holds only in-frame ones; the method was immunoSEQ multiplex PCR. The sample data list about 16,000 clones. Sequenced: blood buffy coat. This TCR was sampled from a woman aged 18 to 75 with a cervical HPV16 infection that either progressed to CIN3+ or cleared (not recorded which). This rearrangement joins TRBV19 to TRBJ2-3; D perhaps matches TRBD2 (7 bases). The CDR3 spells CASNNTTVGGGNQPQYF. Partial CDR3 DNA: TGTGCCAGTAATAACACCACCGTTGGGGGGGGCAATCAGCCG.